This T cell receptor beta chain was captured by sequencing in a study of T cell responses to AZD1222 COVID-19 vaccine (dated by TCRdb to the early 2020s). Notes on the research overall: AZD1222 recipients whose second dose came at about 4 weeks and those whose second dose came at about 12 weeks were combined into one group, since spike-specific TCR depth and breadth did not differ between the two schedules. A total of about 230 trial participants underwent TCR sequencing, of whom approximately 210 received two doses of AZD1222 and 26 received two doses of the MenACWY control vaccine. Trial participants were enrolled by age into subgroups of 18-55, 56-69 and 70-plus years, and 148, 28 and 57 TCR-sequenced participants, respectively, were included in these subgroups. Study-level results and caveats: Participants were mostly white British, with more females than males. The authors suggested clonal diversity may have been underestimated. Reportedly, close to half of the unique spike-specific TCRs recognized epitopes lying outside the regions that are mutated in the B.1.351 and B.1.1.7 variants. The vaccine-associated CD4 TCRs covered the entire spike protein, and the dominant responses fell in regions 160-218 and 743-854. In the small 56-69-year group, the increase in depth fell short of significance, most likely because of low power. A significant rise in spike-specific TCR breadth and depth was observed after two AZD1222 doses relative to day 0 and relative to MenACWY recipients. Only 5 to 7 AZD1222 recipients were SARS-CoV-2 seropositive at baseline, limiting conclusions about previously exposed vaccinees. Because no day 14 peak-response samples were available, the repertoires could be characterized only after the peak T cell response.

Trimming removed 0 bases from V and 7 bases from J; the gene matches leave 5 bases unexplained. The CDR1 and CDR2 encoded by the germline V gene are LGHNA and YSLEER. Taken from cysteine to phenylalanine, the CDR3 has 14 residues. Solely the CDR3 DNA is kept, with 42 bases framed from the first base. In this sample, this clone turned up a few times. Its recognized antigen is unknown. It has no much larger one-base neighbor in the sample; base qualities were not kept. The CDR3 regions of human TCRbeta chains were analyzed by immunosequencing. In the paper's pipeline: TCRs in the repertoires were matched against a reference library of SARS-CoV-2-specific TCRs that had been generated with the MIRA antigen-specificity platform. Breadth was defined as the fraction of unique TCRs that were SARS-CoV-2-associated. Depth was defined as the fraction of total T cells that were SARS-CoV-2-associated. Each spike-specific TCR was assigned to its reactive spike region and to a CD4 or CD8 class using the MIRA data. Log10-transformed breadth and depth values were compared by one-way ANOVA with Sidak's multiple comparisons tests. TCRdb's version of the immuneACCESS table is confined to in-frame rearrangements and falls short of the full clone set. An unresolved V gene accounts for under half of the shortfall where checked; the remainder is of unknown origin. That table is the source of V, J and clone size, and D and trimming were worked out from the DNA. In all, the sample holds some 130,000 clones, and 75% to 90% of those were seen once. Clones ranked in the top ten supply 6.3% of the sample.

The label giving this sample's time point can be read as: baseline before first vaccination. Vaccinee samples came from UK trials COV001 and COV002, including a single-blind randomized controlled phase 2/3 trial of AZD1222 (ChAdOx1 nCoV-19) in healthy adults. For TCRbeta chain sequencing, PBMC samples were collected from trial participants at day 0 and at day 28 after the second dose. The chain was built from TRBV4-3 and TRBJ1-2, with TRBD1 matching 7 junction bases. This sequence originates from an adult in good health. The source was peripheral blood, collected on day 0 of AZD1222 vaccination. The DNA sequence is TGCGCCAGCAGCCAAGAAGACAGGGTGTCTGGCTACACCTTC. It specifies CASSQEDRVSGYTF.